This TCR beta chain was sequenced for a study of OX40 agonist ivuxolimab in advanced cancers. Across the whole study: Patients enrolled in dose escalation were diagnosed with hepatocellular carcinoma, melanoma, renal cell or head and neck cancer. The study, taken as a whole, reports: Relative to CD4+, CD8+ T cells held more expanded clones on average.

With autoimmune disease history or systemic immunosuppression, patients were excluded. Concerning this clone: What it binds is unknown.

Profiled with immunoSEQ multiplex PCR; TCRdb holds only in-frame clones, not every one. The sample contains 45,000 to 70,000 clones, around 89% of which appear only once. Source: CD4+ or CD8+ T cells sorted from blood, taken in a trial of the OX40 agonist ivuxolimab. This TCR was recovered from an adult with an advanced solid tumor such as melanoma, head and neck, liver or kidney cancer.

The CDR3 DNA sequence: TGTGCCAGCAGTGTCGGGGACAGCCGAACTATGGGCTACACCTTC. Amino acids: CASSVGDSRTMGYTF. The chain employs TRBV2 and TRBJ1-2; 7 bases are shared with TRBD1. This CDR3 spans 15 amino acids. The J segment lost 8 bases and the V segment lost 4 bases, leaving 13 bases of the junction unmatched. Germline V CDR1 and CDR2: SNHLY, FYNNEI.